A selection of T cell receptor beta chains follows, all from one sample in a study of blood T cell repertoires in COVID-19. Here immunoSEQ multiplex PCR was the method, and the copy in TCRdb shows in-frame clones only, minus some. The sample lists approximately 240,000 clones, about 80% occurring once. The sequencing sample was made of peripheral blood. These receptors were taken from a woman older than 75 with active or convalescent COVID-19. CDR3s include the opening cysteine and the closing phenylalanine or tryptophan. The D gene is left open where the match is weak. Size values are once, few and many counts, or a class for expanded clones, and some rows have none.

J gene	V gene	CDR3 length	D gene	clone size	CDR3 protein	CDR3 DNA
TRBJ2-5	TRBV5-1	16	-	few	CASSFDPRTDDRTQYF	TGCGCCAGCAGCTTTGACCCAAGGACAGACGACCGGACCCAGTACTTC
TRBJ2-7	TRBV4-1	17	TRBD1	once	CASSLDDRRTGGGEQYF	TGCGCCAGCAGCCTAGACGATCGGCGGACAGGGGGCGGAGAGCAGTACTTC
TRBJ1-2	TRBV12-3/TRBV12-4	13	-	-	CATRGGGNYGYTF	TGTGCCACCCGGGGGGGAGGAAACTATGGCTACACCTTC
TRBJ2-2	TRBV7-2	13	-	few	CAETDSRTGELFF	TGTGCCGAGACTGACTCCCGTACCGGGGAGCTGTTTTTT
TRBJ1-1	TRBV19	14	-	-	CASSIGQPNTEAFF	TGTGCCAGTAGTATAGGACAGCCGAACACTGAAGCTTTCTTT
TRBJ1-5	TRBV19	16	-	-	CASSQRSDRLYQPQHF	TGTGCCAGTAGCCAAAGATCGGACAGATTGTATCAGCCCCAGCATTTT
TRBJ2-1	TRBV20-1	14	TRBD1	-	CSASSGTVYNEQFF	TGCAGTGCTAGTAGTGGGACAGTCTACAATGAGCAGTTCTTC
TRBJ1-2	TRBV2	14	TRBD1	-	CASTAGTGPYGYTF	TGTGCCAGCACCGCCGGGACAGGGCCATATGGCTACACCTTC
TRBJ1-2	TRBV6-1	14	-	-	CASSDLIDNYGYTF	TGTGCCAGCAGTGATCTGATAGATAACTATGGCTACACCTTC
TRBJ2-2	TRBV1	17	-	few	CTSSQDQAGGRTGELFF	TGCACCAGCAGCCAAGATCAGGCGGGAGGAAGGACCGGGGAGCTGTTTTTT
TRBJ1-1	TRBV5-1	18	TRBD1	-	CASSLGDRDRVSTTEAFF	TGCGCCAGCAGCTTAGGAGACCGGGACAGGGTCAGTACCACTGAAGCTTTCTTT
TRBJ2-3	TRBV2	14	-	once	CASTLAGLLDTQYF	TGTGCCAGCACGTTGGCGGGGTTGCTAGATACGCAGTATTTT
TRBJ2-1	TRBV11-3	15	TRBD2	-	CASSLAGTRNNEQFF	TGTGCCAGCAGCTTAGCGGGGACTAGGAACAATGAGCAGTTCTTC
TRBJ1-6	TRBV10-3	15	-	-	CAISEFGQNNSPLHF	TGTGCCATCAGTGAGTTCGGACAGAATAATTCACCCCTCCACTTT
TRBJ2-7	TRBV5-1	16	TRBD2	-	CASSLVPSGEAYEQYF	TGCGCCAGCAGCTTGGTTCCTAGCGGAGAAGCCTACGAGCAGTACTTC
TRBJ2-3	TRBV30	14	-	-	CAWTKRRVTDTQYF	TGTGCCTGGACGAAGCGGCGAGTCACAGATACGCAGTATTTT
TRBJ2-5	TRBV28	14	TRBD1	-	CASSLTGVWETQYF	TGTGCCAGCAGTCTTACAGGGGTTTGGGAGACCCAGTACTTC
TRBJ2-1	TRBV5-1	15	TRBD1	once	CASSGSGQGANEQFF	TGCGCCAGCAGCGGCTCGGGACAGGGGGCAAATGAGCAGTTCTTC
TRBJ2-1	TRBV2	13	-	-	CAGDIGTMGEQFF	TGTGCCGGAGACATTGGGACAATGGGTGAGCAGTTCTTC
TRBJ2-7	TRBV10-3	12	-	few	CAISDRAEEQYF	TGTGCCATCAGTGACAGGGCTGAAGAGCAGTACTTC
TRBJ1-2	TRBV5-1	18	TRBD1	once	CASSLAYGQGPGAGGYTF	TGCGCCAGCAGCTTGGCCTATGGACAGGGGCCCGGGGCTGGTGGCTACACCTTC
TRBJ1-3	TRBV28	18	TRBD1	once	CASTLRTGARISGNTIYF	TGTGCCAGCACCCTCAGGACAGGGGCGCGAATTTCTGGAAACACCATATATTTT
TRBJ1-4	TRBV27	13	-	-	CASSLRWGGKLFF	TGTGCCAGCAGTTTACGGTGGGGAGGAAAACTGTTTTTT
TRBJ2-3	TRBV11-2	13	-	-	CASSSLFRRKEYF	TGTGCCAGCAGCTCCCTGTTTAGGCGGAAGGAGTATTTT
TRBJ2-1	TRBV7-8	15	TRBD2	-	CASSFSGGSGHEQFF	TGTGCCAGCAGCTTTAGCGGGGGATCCGGCCATGAGCAGTTCTTC
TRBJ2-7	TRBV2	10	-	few	CASRVGEQYF	TGTGCCAGCCGCGTCGGCGAGCAGTACTTC
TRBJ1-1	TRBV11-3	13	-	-	CASSGTAGTEAFF	TGTGCCAGCAGCGGGACTGCGGGCACTGAAGCTTTCTTT
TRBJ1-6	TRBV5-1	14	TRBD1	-	CASSPGQGNSPLHF	TGCGCCAGCAGCCCAGGACAGGGTAATTCACCCCTCCACTTT
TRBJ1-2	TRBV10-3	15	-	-	CAISNLQGINYGYTF	TGTGCCATCAGTAACCTGCAGGGGATAAACTATGGCTACACCTTC
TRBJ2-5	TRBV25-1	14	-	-	CASSEIVSLGTQYF	TGTGCCAGCAGTGAAATCGTTTCCCTCGGGACCCAGTACTTC
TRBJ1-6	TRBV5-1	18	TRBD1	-	CASSLKPGQGGVSSPLHF	TGCGCCAGCAGCTTGAAACCGGGACAGGGGGGTGTATCTTCACCCCTCCACTTT
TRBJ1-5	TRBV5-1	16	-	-	CASSYGPSKGNQPQHF	TGCGCCAGCAGCTACGGACCTTCCAAGGGGAATCAGCCCCAGCATTTT
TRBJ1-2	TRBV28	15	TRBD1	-	CASRSDRGPNYGYTF	TGTGCCAGCAGATCTGACAGGGGCCCCAACTATGGCTACACCTTC
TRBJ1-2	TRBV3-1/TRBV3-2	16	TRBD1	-	CASSYPSGTANYGYTF	TGTGCCAGCAGCTACCCTTCCGGGACAGCAAACTATGGCTACACCTTC
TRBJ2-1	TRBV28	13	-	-	CASSSGLDNEQFF	TGTGCCAGCAGTTCAGGACTCGACAATGAGCAGTTCTTC
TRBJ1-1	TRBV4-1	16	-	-	CASSQEAQGSRTEAFF	TGCGCCAGCAGCCAAGAAGCCCAGGGTTCTCGCACTGAAGCTTTCTTT
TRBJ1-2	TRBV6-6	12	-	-	CASSSGQNGYTF	TGTGCCAGCAGCTCGGGACAAAATGGCTACACCTTC
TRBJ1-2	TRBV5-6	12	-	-	CASSLRDYGYTF	TGTGCCAGCAGCTTGCGAGACTATGGCTACACCTTC
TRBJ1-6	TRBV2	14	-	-	CASSVRQPNSPLHF	TGTGCCAGCAGTGTTCGACAGCCTAATTCACCCCTCCACTTT
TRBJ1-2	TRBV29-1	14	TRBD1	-	CSVDEQGAGYGYTF	TGCAGCGTTGACGAGCAGGGGGCGGGCTATGGCTACACCTTC
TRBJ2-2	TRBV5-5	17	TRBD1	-	CASRPQGQARNTGELFF	TGTGCCAGCAGACCTCAAGGACAGGCCCGGAACACCGGGGAGCTGTTTTTT
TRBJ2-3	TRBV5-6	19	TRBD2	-	CASSLGVGTSGSLADTQYF	TGTGCCAGCAGCTTGGGGGTAGGGACTAGCGGGTCTCTCGCAGATACGCAGTATTTT
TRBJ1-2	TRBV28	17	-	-	CASSLGARQALYSGYTF	TGTGCCAGCAGTTTAGGGGCTAGACAGGCCCTATACTCTGGCTACACCTTC
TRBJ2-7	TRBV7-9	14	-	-	CASSAGLPSYEQYF	TGTGCCAGCAGCGCGGGGCTCCCATCCTACGAGCAGTACTTC